The clone carrying this T cell receptor beta chain has ten or more counts. The source of the sample is a study of blood T cells in healthy people across ages. A sample-barcoded 5' primer and a J-beta primer mix were used in a second PCR of about 7 to 12 cycles. A single record per CDR3 protein comes from TCRdb applying MiXCR to the 5' RACE reads. The table includes approximately 700,000 distinct CDR3 sequences, about 30% detected once. The CDR3 is 14 residues long. V shed 6 bases and J shed 5 bases, with 17 bases lying between them. Germline lookup yields CDR1 SGHTA and CDR2 FQGNSA. Sequencing was performed on blood. This TCR was recovered from a woman older than 75 in good health. The chain couples TRBV7-2 to TRBJ2-7, with a possible D match to TRBD2 (7 bases). The CDR3 bases are TGTGCCAGCAGTCCGTGGGGGGGGCGCGACGAGCAGTACTTC. Protein product: CASSPWGGRDEQYF.